This section outlines one T cell receptor (beta chain) sequence together with its context. The sample is drawn from a study of identical twins. TCRdb independently ran MiXCR on the 5' RACE reads; one entry per CDR3 protein. The data show 1,800,000 or so distinct CDR3 sequences, around 33% seen once. V was cut by 4 bases and J by 5 bases, with 9 bases left in between. The germline gives CDR1 LNHNV, CDR2 YYDKDF (reference sequence). The CDR3 spans 13 residues. Sequences were obtained from cord blood. The clonotype originates from a newborn girl in good health. This chain links TRBV15 with TRBJ2-1; TRBD1 might be the D (6 bases). This chain's CDR3 is CATSIRDNNEQFF. The CDR3, as DNA: TGTGCCACCAGCATCAGGGACAACAATGAGCAGTTCTTC.